The T cell receptor beta chain described here comes from a study of CD8 T cells in ankylosing spondylitis. This clonotype was recorded a few times. Antigen: not known. Overall study findings and caveats: About 8 highly homologous variants made up a TCR beta motif that seemed to typify ankylosing spondylitis blood.

As the method for making TCR beta libraries, quantitative 5'-RACE with molecular barcodes was used. TCRdb re-called the 5' RACE reads through MiXCR, storing one row per CDR3 protein. The repertoire holds 750,000 to 850,000 distinct CDR3 sequences, 10% to 15% seen once, with about 0.49% in the top ten. Germline CDR1 reads MNHNS; CDR2 reads SASEGT. Losses at the gene ends were 6 bases for V and 6 bases for J; bases not matched to a gene: 5. The CDR3 length is 14 residues. The sequence was collected from a male donor with ankylosing spondylitis. The chain is built from TRBV6-1 and TRBJ2-1, with 10 positions matching TRBD2. The material sequenced was blood, either unsorted or a sorted T cell fraction (not recorded which). The CDR3 nucleotides read TGTGCCAGCAGCCGACTAGCGGGTCGCAATGAGCAGTTCTTC. It codes for CASSRLAGRNEQFF.